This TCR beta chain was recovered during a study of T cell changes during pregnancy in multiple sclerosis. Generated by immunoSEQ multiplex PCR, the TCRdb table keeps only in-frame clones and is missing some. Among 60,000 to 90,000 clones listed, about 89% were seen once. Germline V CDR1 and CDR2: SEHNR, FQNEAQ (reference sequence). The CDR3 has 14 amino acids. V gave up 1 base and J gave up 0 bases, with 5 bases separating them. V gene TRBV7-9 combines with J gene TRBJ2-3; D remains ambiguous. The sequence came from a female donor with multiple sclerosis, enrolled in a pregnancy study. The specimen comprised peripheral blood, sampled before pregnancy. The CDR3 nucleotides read TGTGCCAGCAGCTTAGTGGGCAGCACAGATACGCAGTATTTT. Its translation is CASSLVGSTDTQYF.